This TCR beta chain was recorded in a study of blood T cell repertoires in COVID-19. In the study overall: Samples taken during acute and convalescent COVID-19 were collected in the United States, Italy and Spain. PBMCs, B-cell-depleted T cells, or T cells were the source of the cDNA or gDNA that made up the material.

This clone was seen only once. Deletions cut 4 bases from V and 0 bases from J, with 15 bases between. CDR1 is SGHNT and CDR2 is YYREEE in the germline V gene (reference sequence). The CDR3 loop spans 16 amino acids. Original data processing: Estimates of nucleated cell counts were drawn from the amplification of reference gene primers. Sequencing was performed with immunoSEQ multiplex PCR; in TCRdb, only in-frame clones are kept and a portion is missing. V and J calls plus clone size are reproduced from that table; the DNA served to infer D and trimming. The sample holds about 55,000 clones, around 83% seen once.

This TCR was recovered from a woman between 55 and 75 years old with acute or convalescent COVID-19. Sequences were obtained from peripheral blood. The chain combines TRBV5-4 with TRBJ2-3; possibly TRBD2 for D (5 bases). CDR3 DNA sequence: TGTGCCAGCAGCAGTGCCAGCAGGACTAGCACAGATACGCAGTATTTT. Translating gives CASSSASRTSTDTQYF.